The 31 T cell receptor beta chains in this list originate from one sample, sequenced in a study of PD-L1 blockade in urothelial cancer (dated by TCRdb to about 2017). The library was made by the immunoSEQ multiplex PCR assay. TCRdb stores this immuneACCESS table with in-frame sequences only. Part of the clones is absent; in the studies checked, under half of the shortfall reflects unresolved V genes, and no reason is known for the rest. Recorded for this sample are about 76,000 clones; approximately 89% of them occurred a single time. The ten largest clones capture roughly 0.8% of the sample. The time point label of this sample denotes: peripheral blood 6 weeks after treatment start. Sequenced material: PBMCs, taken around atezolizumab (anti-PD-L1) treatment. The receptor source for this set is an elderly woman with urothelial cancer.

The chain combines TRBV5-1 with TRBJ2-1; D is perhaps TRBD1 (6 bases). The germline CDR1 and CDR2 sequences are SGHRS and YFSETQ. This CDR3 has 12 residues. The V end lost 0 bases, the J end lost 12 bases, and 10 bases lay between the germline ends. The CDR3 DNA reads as TGCGCCAGCAGCTTGGAGGGGGTAGGGCAGTTCTTC. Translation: CASSLEGVGQFF.

CDR3 protein: CASSVESTGGELFF. CDR3 bases: TGTGCCAGCAGCGTAGAGTCGACGGGCGGGGAGCTGTTTTTT. The chain links TRBV9 to TRBJ2-2, with D hard to call. Germline CDR1 and CDR2: SGDLS and YYNGEE. The CDR3 loop spans 14 amino acids. The V and J ends lost 0 bases and 7 bases respectively, with 10 bases between them. Using reference TRBV9 and TRBJ2-2 for the parts outside the CDR3, the full variable domain is DSGVTQTPKHLITATGQRVTLRCSPRSGDLSVYWYQQSLDQGLQFLIQYYNGEERAKGNILERFSAQQFPDLHSELNLSSLELGDSALYFCASSVESTGGELFFGEGSRLTVL.

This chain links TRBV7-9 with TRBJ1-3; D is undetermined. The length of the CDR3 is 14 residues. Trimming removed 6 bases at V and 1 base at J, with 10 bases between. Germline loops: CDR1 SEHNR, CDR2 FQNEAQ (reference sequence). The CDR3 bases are TGTGCCAGCAGTCCTAGTGGGTCTGGAAACACCATATATTTT. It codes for CASSPSGSGNTIYF.

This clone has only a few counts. CDR3 coding DNA: TGCGCCAGCAGCCAAAGCGCGGGAGTCCCCTACGAGCAGTACTTC. Translating gives CASSQSAGVPYEQYF. The J gene is TRBJ2-7, the V gene TRBV4-1; 7 nucleotides align to TRBD2. This CDR3 spans 15 amino acids. Germline CDR1 reads MGHRA; CDR2 reads YSYEKL. Germline trimming cut 2 bases from V and 2 bases from J; bases unmatched to any gene: 6.

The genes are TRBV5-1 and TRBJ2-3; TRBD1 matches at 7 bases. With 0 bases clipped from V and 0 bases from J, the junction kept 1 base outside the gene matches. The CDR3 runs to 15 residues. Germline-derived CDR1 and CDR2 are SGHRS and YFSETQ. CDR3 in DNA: TGCGCCAGCAGCTTGGACAGGGGTAGCACAGATACGCAGTATTTT. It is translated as CASSLDRGSTDTQYF.

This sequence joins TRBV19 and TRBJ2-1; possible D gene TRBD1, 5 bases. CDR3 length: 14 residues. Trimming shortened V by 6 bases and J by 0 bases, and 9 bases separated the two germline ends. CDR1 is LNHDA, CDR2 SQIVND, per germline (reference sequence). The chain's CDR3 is CASSRDSSYNEQFF. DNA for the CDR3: TGTGCCAGTAGCCGAGACAGCTCCTACAATGAGCAGTTCTTC.

CDR3 coding DNA: TGTGCCAGCAGTGAAGCCCAGGGGCCAGATGGCTACACCTTC. This sequence encodes CASSEAQGPDGYTF. The chain is built from TRBV2 and TRBJ1-2; tentative D call: TRBD1 (6 bases). Germline loops: CDR1 SNHLY, CDR2 FYNNEI. This CDR3 has 14 amino acids. The V end was cut by 0 bases, the J end by 6 bases, with 11 bases between.

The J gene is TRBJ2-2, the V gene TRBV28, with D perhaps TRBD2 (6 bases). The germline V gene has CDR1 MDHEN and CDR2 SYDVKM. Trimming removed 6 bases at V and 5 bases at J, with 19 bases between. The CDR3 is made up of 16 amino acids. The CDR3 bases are TGTGCCAGCAGCCCATGGCAGGGAGGAGGGACCGGGGAGCTGTTTTTT. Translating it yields CASSPWQGGGTGELFF.

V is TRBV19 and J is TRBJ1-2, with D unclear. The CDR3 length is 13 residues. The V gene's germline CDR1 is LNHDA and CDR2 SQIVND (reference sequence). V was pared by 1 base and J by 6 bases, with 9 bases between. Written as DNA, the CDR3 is TGTGCCAGTAGTATAGCAGGTTGGAATGGCTACACCTTC. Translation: CASSIAGWNGYTF. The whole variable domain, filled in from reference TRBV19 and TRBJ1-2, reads DGGITQSPKYLFRKEGQNVTLSCEQNLNHDAMYWYRQDPGQGLRLIYYSQIVNDFQKGDIAEGYSVSREKKESFPLTVTSAQKNPTAFYLCASSIAGWNGYTFGSGTRLTVV.

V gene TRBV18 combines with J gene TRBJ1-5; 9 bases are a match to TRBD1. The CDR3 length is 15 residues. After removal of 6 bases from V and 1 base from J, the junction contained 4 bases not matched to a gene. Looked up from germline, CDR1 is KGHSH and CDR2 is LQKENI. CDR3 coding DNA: TGTGCCAGCTCCCCGGGACAGGGCAGCAATCAGCCCCAGCATTTT. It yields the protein CASSPGQGSNQPQHF.

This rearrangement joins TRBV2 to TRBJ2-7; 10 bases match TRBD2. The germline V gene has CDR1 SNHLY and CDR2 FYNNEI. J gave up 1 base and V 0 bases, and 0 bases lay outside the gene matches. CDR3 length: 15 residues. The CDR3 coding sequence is TGTGCCAGCAGTGAAGCGGGACTAGCGTCCTACGAGCAGTACTTC. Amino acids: CASSEAGLASYEQYF.

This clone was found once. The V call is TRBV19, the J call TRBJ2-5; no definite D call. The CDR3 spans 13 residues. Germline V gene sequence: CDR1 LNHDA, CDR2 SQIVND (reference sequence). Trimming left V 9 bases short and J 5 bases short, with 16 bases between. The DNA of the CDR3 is TGTGCCAGCCGGTTCTCTAGTCTGGAGACCCAGTACTTC. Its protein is CASRFSSLETQYF.

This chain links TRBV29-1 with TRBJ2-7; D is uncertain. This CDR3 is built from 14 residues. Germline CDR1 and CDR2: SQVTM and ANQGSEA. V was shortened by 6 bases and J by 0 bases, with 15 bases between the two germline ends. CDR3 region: CSVPSARSSYEQYF. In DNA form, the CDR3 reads TGCAGCGTCCCCTCGGCTAGGAGCTCCTACGAGCAGTACTTC.

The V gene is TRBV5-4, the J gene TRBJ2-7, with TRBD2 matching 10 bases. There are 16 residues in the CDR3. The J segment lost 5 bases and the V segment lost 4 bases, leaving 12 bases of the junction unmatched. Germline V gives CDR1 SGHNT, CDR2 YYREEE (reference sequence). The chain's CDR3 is CASSPGGLAGDDEQYF. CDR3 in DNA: TGTGCCAGCAGCCCGGGCGGGCTAGCGGGAGACGACGAGCAGTACTTC.

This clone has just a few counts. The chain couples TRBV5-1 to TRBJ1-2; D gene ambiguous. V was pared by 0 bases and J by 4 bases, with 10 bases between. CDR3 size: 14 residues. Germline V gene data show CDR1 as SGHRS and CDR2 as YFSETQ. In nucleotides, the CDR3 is TGCGCCAGCAGCTTGGCTGGGGAGAGCTATGGCTACACCTTC. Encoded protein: CASSLAGESYGYTF.

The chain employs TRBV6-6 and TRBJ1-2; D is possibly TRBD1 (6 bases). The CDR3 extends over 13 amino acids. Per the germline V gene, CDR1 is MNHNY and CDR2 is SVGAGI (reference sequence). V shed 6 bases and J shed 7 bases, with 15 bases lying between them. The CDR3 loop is CASSSTGLGGYTF. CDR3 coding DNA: TGTGCCAGCAGCAGCACAGGGTTGGGTGGCTACACCTTC.

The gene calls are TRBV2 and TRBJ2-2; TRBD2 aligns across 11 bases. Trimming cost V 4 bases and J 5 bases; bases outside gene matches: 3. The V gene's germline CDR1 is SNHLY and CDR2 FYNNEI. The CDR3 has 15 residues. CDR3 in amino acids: CASSVTSGSTGELFF. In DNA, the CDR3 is TGTGCCAGCAGTGTTACTAGCGGGAGTACCGGGGAGCTGTTTTTT.

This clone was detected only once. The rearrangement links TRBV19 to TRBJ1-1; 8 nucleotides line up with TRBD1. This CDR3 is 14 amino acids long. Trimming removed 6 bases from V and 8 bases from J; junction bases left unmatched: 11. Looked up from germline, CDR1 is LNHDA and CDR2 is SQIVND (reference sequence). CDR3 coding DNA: TGTGCCAGTAGCCCCCCGGGACAGGTCGGGGAAGCTTTCTTT. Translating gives CASSPPGQVGEAFF.

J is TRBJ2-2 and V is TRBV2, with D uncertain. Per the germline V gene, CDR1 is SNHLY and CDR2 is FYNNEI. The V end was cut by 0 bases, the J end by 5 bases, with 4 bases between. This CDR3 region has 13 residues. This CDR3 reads CASSEAYTGELFF. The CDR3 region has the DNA TGTGCCAGCAGTGAAGCGTATACCGGGGAGCTGTTTTTT.

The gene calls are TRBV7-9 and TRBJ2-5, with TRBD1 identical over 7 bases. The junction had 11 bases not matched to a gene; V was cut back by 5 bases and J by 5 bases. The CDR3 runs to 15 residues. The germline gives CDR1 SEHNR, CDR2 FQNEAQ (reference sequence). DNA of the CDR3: TGTGCCAGCAGCCCAATGACAGGGCGTGGGGAGACCCAGTACTTC. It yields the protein CASSPMTGRGETQYF. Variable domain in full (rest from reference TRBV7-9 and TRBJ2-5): DTGVSQNPRHKITKRGQNVTFRCDPISEHNRLYWYRQTLGQGPEFLTYFQNEAQLEKSRLLSDRFSAERPKGSFSTLEIQRTEQGDSAMYLCASSPMTGRGETQYFGPGTRLLVL.

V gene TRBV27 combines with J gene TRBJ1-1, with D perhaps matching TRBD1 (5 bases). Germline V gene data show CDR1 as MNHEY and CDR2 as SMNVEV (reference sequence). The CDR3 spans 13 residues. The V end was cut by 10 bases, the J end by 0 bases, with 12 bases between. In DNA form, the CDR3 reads TGTGCCACCCTCGACAGACTGAACACTGAAGCTTTCTTT. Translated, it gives CATLDRLNTEAFF.

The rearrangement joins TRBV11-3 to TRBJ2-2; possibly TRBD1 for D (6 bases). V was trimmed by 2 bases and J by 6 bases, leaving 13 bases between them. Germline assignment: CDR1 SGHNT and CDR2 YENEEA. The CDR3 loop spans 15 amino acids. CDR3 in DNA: TGTGCCAGCAGCTTACGCCTAGGGGGTCCCGGGGAGCTGTTTTTT. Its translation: CASSLRLGGPGELFF. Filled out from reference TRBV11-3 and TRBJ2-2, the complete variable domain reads EAGVVQSPRYKIIEKKQPVAFWCNPISGHNTLYWYLQNLGQGPELLIRYENEEAVDDSQLPKDRFSAERLKGVDSTLKIQPAELGDSAVYLCASSLRLGGPGELFFGEGSRLTVL.

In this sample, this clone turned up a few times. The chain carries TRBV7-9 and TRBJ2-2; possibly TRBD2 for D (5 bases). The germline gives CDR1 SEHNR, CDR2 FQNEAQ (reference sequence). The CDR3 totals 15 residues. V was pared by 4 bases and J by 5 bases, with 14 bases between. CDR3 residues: CASSSSRGKTGELFF. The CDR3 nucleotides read TGTGCCAGCAGCTCTAGCAGAGGGAAGACCGGGGAGCTGTTTTTT. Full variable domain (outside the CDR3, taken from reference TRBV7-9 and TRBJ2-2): DTGVSQNPRHKITKRGQNVTFRCDPISEHNRLYWYRQTLGQGPEFLTYFQNEAQLEKSRLLSDRFSAERPKGSFSTLEIQRTEQGDSAMYLCASSSSRGKTGELFFGEGSRLTVL.

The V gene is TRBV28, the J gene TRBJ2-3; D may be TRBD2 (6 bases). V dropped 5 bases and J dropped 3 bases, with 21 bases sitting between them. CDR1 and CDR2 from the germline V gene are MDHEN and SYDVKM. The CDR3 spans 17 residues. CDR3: CASSEPVGGPGTDTQYF. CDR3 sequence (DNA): TGTGCCAGCAGTGAACCCGTCGGAGGGCCGGGGACAGATACGCAGTATTTT.

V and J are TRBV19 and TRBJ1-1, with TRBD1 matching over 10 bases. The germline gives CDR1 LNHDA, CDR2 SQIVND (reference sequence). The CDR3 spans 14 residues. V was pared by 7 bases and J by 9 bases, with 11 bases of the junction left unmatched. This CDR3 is CASTRDRGGTKAFF. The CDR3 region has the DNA TGTGCCAGTACCCGGGACAGGGGAGGGACTAAAGCTTTCTTT.

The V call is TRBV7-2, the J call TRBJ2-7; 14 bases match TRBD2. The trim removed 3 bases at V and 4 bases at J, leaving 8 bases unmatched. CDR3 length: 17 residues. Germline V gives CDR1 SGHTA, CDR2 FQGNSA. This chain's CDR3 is CASSLGTSGSSRYEQYF. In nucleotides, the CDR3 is TGTGCCAGCAGCTTGGGGACTAGCGGGAGTTCAAGGTACGAGCAGTACTTC.

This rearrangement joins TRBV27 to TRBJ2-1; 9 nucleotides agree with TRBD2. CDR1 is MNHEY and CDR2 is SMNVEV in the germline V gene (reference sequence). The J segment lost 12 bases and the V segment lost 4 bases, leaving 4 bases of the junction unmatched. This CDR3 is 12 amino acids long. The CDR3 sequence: CASSSSGLAQFF. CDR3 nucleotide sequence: TGTGCCAGCAGTTCATCGGGACTAGCGCAGTTCTTC.

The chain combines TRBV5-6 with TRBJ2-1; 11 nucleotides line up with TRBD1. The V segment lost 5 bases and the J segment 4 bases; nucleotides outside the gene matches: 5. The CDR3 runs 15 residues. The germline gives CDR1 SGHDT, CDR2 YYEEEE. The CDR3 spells CASRTGTGGYNEQFF. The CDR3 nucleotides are TGTGCCAGCAGGACCGGGACAGGGGGTTACAATGAGCAGTTCTTC.

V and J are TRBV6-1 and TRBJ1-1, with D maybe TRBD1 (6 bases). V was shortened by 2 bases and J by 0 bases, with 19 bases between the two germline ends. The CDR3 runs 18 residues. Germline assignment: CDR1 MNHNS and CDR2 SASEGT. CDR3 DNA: TGTGCCAGCAGTGAAAGGGGGAGCGGGACACTTATGAACACTGAAGCTTTCTTT. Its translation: CASSERGSGTLMNTEAFF.

Here the CDR3 reads CASSESGGNQPQHF. In nucleotides, the CDR3 is TGTGCCAGCAGTGAATCGGGGGGCAATCAGCCCCAGCATTTT. The V and J genes are TRBV25-1 and TRBJ1-5, with D possibly TRBD1 on 5 matching bases. In germline, CDR1 is MGHDK, CDR2 SYGVNS. This CDR3 comprises 14 residues. Trimming stripped 1 base from V and 2 bases from J, with 6 bases between. The full variable domain, its missing parts supplied by reference TRBV25-1 and TRBJ1-5, is EADIYQTPRYLVIGTGKKITLECSQTMGHDKMYWYQQDPGMELHLIHYSYGVNSTEKGDLSSESTVSRIRTEHFPLTLESARPSHTSQYLCASSESGGNQPQHFGDGTRLSIL.

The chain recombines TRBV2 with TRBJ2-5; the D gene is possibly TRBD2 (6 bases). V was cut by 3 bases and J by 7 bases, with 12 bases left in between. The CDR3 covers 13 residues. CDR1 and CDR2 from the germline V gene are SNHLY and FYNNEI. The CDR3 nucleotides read TGTGCCAGCAGTGACGTCCTGCGGGGGACCCAGTACTTC. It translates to CASSDVLRGTQYF.